The 15 T cell receptor beta chains in this list originate from one sample, sequenced in a study of metastatic and nonmetastatic thyroid tumors. Ahead of thyroid surgery, no patient had received treatment of any kind. MiXCR re-clonotyped the PCR reads for TCRdb. In the table there are 15,000 or so clones, just over 30% of which are singletons. The sample was blood. The receptor set was obtained from a female donor with papillary thyroid cancer or a benign thyroid nodule (not recorded which). Some clones in this sample may be carry-over from other donors' samples.

This clone has at least ten counts. A much larger clone sits a single nucleotide away, making a read error possible. The J gene is TRBJ2-5, the V gene TRBV5-5, with 8 bases that match TRBD2. Looked up from germline, CDR1 is SGHKS and CDR2 is YYEKEE (reference sequence). This CDR3 region has 14 residues. In DNA, the CDR3 is TGTGCCAGCAGCTCCGGGGGGGTCCAAGGGACCCAGTACTTC. The encoded protein is CASSSGGVQGTQYF.

This clone is classed as medium-sized. J is TRBJ2-7 and V is TRBV2; maybe TRBD2 (5 bases). Germline lookup yields CDR1 SNHLY and CDR2 FYNNEI. This CDR3 has 11 residues. Trimming stripped 6 bases from V and 4 bases from J, with 7 bases between. The DNA for the CDR3 is TGTGCCAGCAGCGGGAATTACGAGCAGTACTTC. As protein: CASSGNYEQYF.

Note on this clone: An end of the junction differs from the germline gene, which may be a read error. This chain connects TRBV29-1 to TRBJ1-2; perhaps TRBD1 as D (5 bases). CDR3 length: 14 amino acids. The V gene's germline CDR1 is SQVTM and CDR2 ANQGSEA. CDR3 nucleotides: TGCGGCGTTGGTGGGGGGGGTAAATCTAGTGGCTACACCTTC. Amino acids: CGVGGGGKSSGYTF.

This clone has at least ten counts. This chain connects TRBV2 to TRBJ2-5; D uncertain. CDR1 is SNHLY, CDR2 FYNNEI, per germline. The CDR3 covers 14 residues. Between the trimmed V and J ends, which lost 2 bases and 7 bases, there was a span of 14 bases. CDR3 in DNA: TGTGCCAGCAGTGAAAACCGCTCCTGGGGGACCCAGTACTTC. Translating it yields CASSENRSWGTQYF. Full variable domain (rest looked up from reference TRBV2 and TRBJ2-5): EPEVTQTPSHQVTQMGQEVILRCVPISNHLYFYWYRQILGQKVEFLVSFYNNEISEKSEIFDDQFSVERPDGSNFTLKIRSTKLEDSAMYFCASSENRSWGTQYFGPGTRLLVL.

This clone was found a few times. The chain has TRBV6-1 and TRBJ2-2, with D maybe TRBD2 (6 bases). Trimming took 4 bases from V and 2 from J, leaving 11 bases between them. The CDR3 has 15 amino acids. The germline V gene encodes CDR1 MNHNS and CDR2 SASEGT. The CDR3 region has the DNA TGTGCCAGCAGTGCCCCTAGCGATAACACCGGGGAGCTGTTTTTT. Translating it yields CASSAPSDNTGELFF.

The chain has TRBV6-1 and TRBJ2-7; 8 bases match TRBD1. CDR1 and CDR2 (germline): MNHNS, SASEGT. The trim removed 1 base at V and 7 bases at J, leaving 9 bases unmatched. The CDR3 loop spans 15 amino acids. CDR3 sequence: CASSEGVTGAREQYF. The DNA of the CDR3 is TGTGCCAGCAGTGAAGGAGTGACAGGGGCGCGGGAGCAGTACTTC.

The rearrangement links TRBV20-1 to TRBJ1-2, with 7 bases identical to TRBD1. The CDR3 runs to 14 residues. The germline gives CDR1 DFQATT, CDR2 SNEGSKA (reference sequence). With V trimmed by 5 bases and J by 7 bases, 13 bases remained unmatched. CDR3 protein: CSASTGQLEGGYTF. The CDR3 DNA follows: TGCAGTGCTTCAACGGGACAGTTAGAAGGTGGCTACACCTTC.

About this clone: A read error may be the cause here, since a much bigger clone is one base away. Other DNA sequences in the sample encode the same CDR3. The chain employs TRBV20-1 and TRBJ2-1; D might be TRBD1 or TRBD2, each matching 6 bases. The CDR3 contains 14 residues. Germline CDR1 DFQATT, CDR2 SNEGSKA (reference sequence). CDR3 sequence (DNA): TGCGGCCTCCCCCCCAAGGGGGGTGGAAATGAGCAGTTCTTC. It is translated as CGLPPKGGGNEQFF.

The J gene is TRBJ1-4, the V gene TRBV5-1; D unclear. CDR1 is SGHRS and CDR2 is YFSETQ in the germline V gene. V lost 2 bases and J 5 bases, leaving 10 bases between the germline ends. The CDR3 covers 14 residues. The CDR3 bases are TGCGCCAGCAGCTTAAACAGCCTAAATGAAAAACTGTTTTTT. Protein sequence: CASSLNSLNEKLFF.

This rearrangement joins TRBV5-1 to TRBJ2-1; TRBD1 is a possible D gene (5 bases). The CDR3 extends over 14 amino acids. Trimming stripped 4 bases from V and 5 bases from J, with 13 bases between. Per the germline V gene, CDR1 is SGHRS and CDR2 is YFSETQ. The CDR3 sequence is CASSLGSRDNEQFF. DNA for the CDR3: TGCGCCAGCAGCCTAGGCAGCAGGGACAATGAGCAGTTCTTC.

This clone is classed as medium-sized. The chain joins TRBV27 to TRBJ2-2, with TRBD2 matching 7 bases. Per germline, CDR1 MNHEY and CDR2 SMNVEV (reference sequence). V lost 5 bases and J lost 6; bases outside the gene matches: 9. The CDR3 consists of 15 residues. The DNA for the CDR3 is TGTGCCAGCAGTCTCCGGACTAGTACGGCCGGGGAGCTGTTTTTT. Translated: CASSLRTSTAGELFF.

This clone is labeled medium-sized. V usage is TRBV5-1 and J usage is TRBJ1-1; TRBD1 is a possible D gene (6 bases). CDR3 length equals 14 residues. V was trimmed by 0 bases and J by 7 bases, leaving 13 bases between them. Germline V gene sequence: CDR1 SGHRS, CDR2 YFSETQ. CDR3 in DNA: TGCGCCAGCAGCTTGGGGCAGACAGGCCGTGAAGCTTTCTTT. Translating it yields CASSLGQTGREAFF. The full variable domain, rest sourced from reference TRBV5-1 and TRBJ1-1, is KAGVTQTPRYLIKTRGQQVTLSCSPISGHRSVSWYQQTPGQGLQFLFEYFSETQRNKGNFPGRFSGRQFSNSRSEMNVSTLELGDSALYLCASSLGQTGREAFFGQGTRLTVV.

This clone has a count of ten or more. The gene calls are TRBV5-6 and TRBJ2-3; D not resolved. Between the trimmed V and J ends, which lost 0 bases and 4 bases, there was a span of 3 bases. This CDR3 has 12 amino acids. CDR1 SGHDT and CDR2 YYEEEE come from the germline V gene. In DNA form, the CDR3 reads TGTGCCAGCAGCTTGGGCTCAGATACGCAGTATTTT. Its protein is CASSLGSDTQYF.

This clone was picked up a small number of times. The chain is built from TRBV10-1 and TRBJ2-3, with no clear D. The CDR3 contains 14 residues. Germline V CDR1 and CDR2: WNHNN, SYGVQD (reference sequence). V shed 2 bases and J shed 4 bases, with 10 bases lying between them. Here the CDR3 reads CASSETARPDTQYF. DNA for the CDR3: TGCGCCAGCAGTGAGACAGCCCGGCCAGATACGCAGTATTTT.

Within the sample, this clone is medium-sized (0.01 to 0.1%). The chain carries TRBV6-1 and TRBJ2-3; D unresolved. Germline lookup yields CDR1 MNHNS and CDR2 SASEGT. The V gene lost 4 bases and the J gene lost 6 bases, with 11 bases spanning the gap. The CDR3 has 13 amino acids. The CDR3 is CASSAPGMDTQYF. The CDR3 nucleotides are TGTGCCAGCAGTGCCCCCGGAATGGATACGCAGTATTTT.